This T cell receptor (beta chain) was captured in a study of blood T cell repertoires in COVID-19. This clone is a singleton in its sample. Original processing notes: Reference gene primer amplification yielded estimated nucleated cell counts. Generated by immunoSEQ multiplex PCR, the TCRdb table keeps only in-frame clones and is missing some. V, J and clone size are taken as reported in that table, and D and trimming were inferred from the DNA itself. The data contain some 66,000 clones, 82% of them singletons. Trimming took 2 bases from V and 9 from J; bases not matched to a gene: 5. Germline lookup yields CDR1 LGHDT and CDR2 YNNKEL (reference sequence). The CDR3 is made up of 15 amino acids.

The source is a man in his sixties with acute or convalescent COVID-19. The rearrangement joins TRBV3-1 (or the pseudogene TRBV3-2) to TRBJ1-6; 9 nucleotides line up with TRBD1. Sequenced material: peripheral blood. The chain's CDR3 is CASSQMGQGTSPLHF. As DNA, the CDR3 is TGTGCCAGCAGCCAAATGGGACAGGGCACTTCACCCCTCCACTTT.